The TCR beta chain described here comes from a study of OX40 agonist ivuxolimab in advanced cancers. In terms of the full investigation: Ivuxolimab, which targeted the costimulatory receptor OX40 (CD134), was an agonistic, fully human IgG2 monoclonal antibody. The point of sequencing TCRbeta in the periphery was to test whether ivuxolimab changed TCR sequence diversity and drove clonal T-cell expansion. Partial responses occurred in three dose-escalation patients, of whom one had hepatocellular carcinoma and two had cutaneous melanoma. Intravenous ivuxolimab was administered to patients every 2 weeks at six dose levels: 0.01, 0.1, 0.3, 1.5, 3 and 10 mg/kg. Prior anti-PD-1, anti-PD-L1 or anti-CTLA-4 therapy was permitted, and 30% to 45% of dose-escalation patients had received checkpoint inhibitors. Of the approximately 50 dose-escalation patients, hepatocellular carcinoma was present in around 19, melanoma in around 15, renal cell carcinoma in 9 and head and neck cancer in 9. In the dose-escalation cohort, 82.7% of patients were male, and the mean age was roughly 60 years, with a range of 23 to 79. The paper reports the monotherapy dose-escalation portion (N = 52 patients) of the phase I ivuxolimab trial.

The investigation overall reported the following: Clonal expansion of both CD4+ and CD8+ blood T cells was observed from baseline to week 6 at doses 0.1 to 3.0 mg/kg. Low levels of normalized T-cell clonal expansion were also seen in some patients who did not respond. On average, CD8+ T cells showed more expanded clones than CD4+ T cells after ivuxolimab. In the 0.1-3.0 mg/kg groups, partial responders were among the patients with the lowest normalized peripheral clonal expansion, particularly in CD8+ T cells. The antigen specificity of the clonally expanded peripheral T cells was not determined.

Comments on this clone: Its target antigen remains unknown. Base-call qualities are not available, and no considerably larger clone is one nucleotide away.

Genomic DNA was extracted from sorted cells for sequencing of the TCRbeta CDR3 region. The immunoSEQ Assay was used for sequencing of TCRbeta CDR3 regions. Entries here come from immuneACCESS through TCRdb and include only in-frame sequences with V and J called. Some clones fail to appear in such tables; in the studies checked, an unresolved V gene covers under half of the shortfall, and the cause of the remainder is unknown. The sample table lists fewer than 75,000 clones, 75% to 85% of them with a count of one. The top ten hold approximately 8% of the sample. Patients with a history of autoimmune disease or receiving systemic immunosuppression were excluded from the trial. Peripheral blood for TCR sequencing was drawn from every dose cohort at baseline, at cycle 4 day 1 and at cycle 7 day 1. The samples were taken from a phase I, first-in-human, multicenter, open-label dose-escalation trial of ivuxolimab. The trial enrolled adults with locally advanced or metastatic head and neck squamous cell, hepatocellular, melanoma or renal cell carcinoma. CD4+ and CD8+ T cells were sorted separately from peripheral blood before TCR sequencing.

CDR1 and CDR2 are read off the germline V gene as SGHTA and FQGNSA. Between the V and J ends, shortened by 1 base and 6 bases respectively, the junction contains 10 bases. The CDR3, from cysteine to phenylalanine, totals 13 residues. Only CDR3 DNA remains: 39 bases, in frame from the first base. The V and J segments used are TRBV7-2 and TRBJ2-7; TRBD2 might be the D gene, on 6 matching bases. This sequence originates from an adult with an advanced solid tumor such as melanoma, head and neck, liver or kidney cancer. The input for sequencing was CD4+ or CD8+ T cells sorted from blood, taken in a trial of the OX40 agonist ivuxolimab. The CDR3: CASSLGMGGEQYF. The nucleotides read TGTGCCAGCAGCTTAGGGATGGGGGGCGAGCAGTACTTC.